One T cell receptor beta chain is described in this entry. What it binds is unknown. The junction and the germline gene differ at one end; a read error may be behind it. Germline CDR1 and CDR2: SGHRS and YFSETQ. The CDR3 spans 14 residues. This sample stems from a study of blood T cells in healthy people across ages. Background on the study: Template switching captured about one barcoded beta molecule per two T cells.

Alongside a J-beta primer mix, a sample-barcoded 5' primer served in a second PCR lasting about 7 to 11 cycles. Unique molecular identifiers of 12 random nucleotides labeled each cDNA. MiXCR, applied by TCRdb to the 5' RACE reads, yields one record per CDR3 protein. The table lists 1.5 million to 2 million distinct CDR3 sequences, approximately 30% of them singletons. Study-level findings and limits: Across the age range, TCR beta diversity per million T cells fell in a roughly linear way. Possibly confounding the expanded clonotype changes was the fact that donor CMV status was unknown.

The sequence came from a woman in her twenties or thirties in good health. Sequenced: blood. The chain employs TRBV5-1 and TRBJ2-3; D is tentatively TRBD1 or TRBD2 (5 bases each). The chain's CDR3 is CANSLTRDPDTQYF. In nucleotides, the CDR3 is TGCGCCAACAGCTTGACCCGGGACCCAGATACGCAGTATTTT. The full variable domain, its missing parts supplied by reference TRBV5-1 and TRBJ2-3, is KAGVTQTPRYLIKTRGQQVTLSCSPISGHRSVSWYQQTPGQGLQFLFEYFSETQRNKGNFPGRFSGRQFSNSRSEMNVSTLELGDSALYLCANSLTRDPDTQYFGPGTRLTVL.